A selection of T cell receptor beta chains follows, all from one sample in a study of cytomegalovirus exposure and HLA in healthy donors. Method: immunoSEQ multiplex PCR; TCRdb's copy keeps in-frame clones and lacks some. The sample lists 100,000 to 150,000 clones, approximately 8.6% seen once, with approximately 6.4% in the top ten. The sequenced material came from PBMCs. The receptors come from a middle-aged woman in good health and CMV-seropositive. Each CDR3 is given with its conserved first and last residue. Fields, in order: D gene, J gene, CDR3 length, V gene, clone size, CDR3 protein, CDR3 DNA. A D gene is named only where the DNA matches it firmly. Clone sizes are given selectively: once, few, many, or a class where the clone is expanded.

D gene: TRBD1; J gene: TRBJ1-1; CDR3 length: 16; V gene: TRBV7-9; clone size: few; CDR3 protein: CASSWWRTGGETEAFF; CDR3 DNA: TGTGCCAGCAGCTGGTGGAGGACAGGCGGGGAAACTGAAGCTTTCTTT
D gene: TRBD2; J gene: TRBJ2-3; CDR3 length: 14; V gene: TRBV10-1; clone size: NA; CDR3 protein: CASSVGGETDTQYF; CDR3 DNA: TGCGCCAGCAGTGTCGGGGGGGAGACAGATACGCAGTATTTT
D gene: NA; J gene: TRBJ1-2; CDR3 length: 15; V gene: TRBV4-1; clone size: NA; CDR3 protein: CASSQDHPGSYGYTF; CDR3 DNA: TGCGCCAGCAGCCAAGATCATCCAGGGTCCTATGGCTACACCTTC
D gene: TRBD2; J gene: TRBJ2-1; CDR3 length: 16; V gene: TRBV10-3; clone size: NA; CDR3 protein: CATATVAGAGSDEQFF; CDR3 DNA: TGTGCCACTGCGACTGTAGCGGGGGCCGGGAGTGATGAGCAGTTCTTC
D gene: NA; J gene: TRBJ2-3; CDR3 length: 15; V gene: TRBV10-1; clone size: few; CDR3 protein: CASSEWGGGTDTQYF; CDR3 DNA: TGCGCCAGCAGTGAGTGGGGCGGAGGCACAGATACGCAGTATTTT
D gene: TRBD1; J gene: TRBJ1-1; CDR3 length: 17; V gene: TRBV19; clone size: few; CDR3 protein: CASTSGVFERGRTEAFF; CDR3 DNA: TGTGCCAGTACCTCCGGGGTGTTCGAGAGGGGGCGGACTGAAGCTTTCTTT
D gene: NA; J gene: TRBJ1-3; CDR3 length: 16; V gene: TRBV1; clone size: NA; CDR3 protein: CTSSQERANSGNTIYF; CDR3 DNA: TGCACCAGCAGCCAAGAGAGGGCTAACTCTGGAAACACCATATATTTT
D gene: NA; J gene: TRBJ1-1; CDR3 length: 14; V gene: TRBV6-1; clone size: NA; CDR3 protein: CASGAGALGTEAFF; CDR3 DNA: TGTGCCAGCGGGGCAGGGGCCTTGGGAACTGAAGCTTTCTTT
D gene: TRBD1; J gene: TRBJ1-1; CDR3 length: 19; V gene: TRBV7-3; clone size: NA; CDR3 protein: CASSPQVLGTGAFNTEAFF; CDR3 DNA: TGTGCCAGCAGCCCACAAGTTCTGGGGACAGGGGCTTTCAACACTGAAGCTTTCTTT
D gene: NA; J gene: TRBJ2-1; CDR3 length: 12; V gene: TRBV10-3; clone size: NA; CDR3 protein: CAIMGGGNEQFF; CDR3 DNA: TGTGCCATCATGGGGGGTGGGAATGAGCAGTTCTTC
D gene: TRBD1; J gene: TRBJ2-6; CDR3 length: 18; V gene: TRBV2; clone size: few; CDR3 protein: CASSGRDRAFSGANVLTF; CDR3 DNA: TGTGCCAGCAGTGGTCGTGACAGGGCTTTCTCTGGGGCCAACGTCCTGACTTTC
D gene: NA; J gene: TRBJ2-7; CDR3 length: 16; V gene: TRBV7-9; clone size: few; CDR3 protein: CASSLHLGLQAYEQYF; CDR3 DNA: TGTGCCAGCAGCTTACACCTGGGGCTACAGGCCTACGAGCAGTACTTC
D gene: NA; J gene: TRBJ1-1; CDR3 length: 13; V gene: TRBV7-9; clone size: NA; CDR3 protein: CASSLDTGTEAFF; CDR3 DNA: TGTGCCAGCAGCTTGGATACCGGGACAGAAGCTTTCTTT
D gene: NA; J gene: TRBJ1-2; CDR3 length: 13; V gene: TRBV11-2; clone size: few; CDR3 protein: CASSLRAQGGYTF; CDR3 DNA: TGTGCCAGCAGCTTACGGGCTCAGGGTGGCTACACCTTC
D gene: TRBD1; J gene: TRBJ2-7; CDR3 length: 14; V gene: TRBV7-9; clone size: few; CDR3 protein: CASSLGQGTLEQYF; CDR3 DNA: TGTGCCAGCAGCTTAGGACAGGGAACGTTAGAGCAGTACTTC
D gene: TRBD1; J gene: TRBJ2-4; CDR3 length: 15; V gene: TRBV5-8; clone size: few; CDR3 protein: CASSPWTGEQDIQYF; CDR3 DNA: TGTGCCAGCAGCCCTTGGACAGGGGAACAGGACATTCAGTACTTC
D gene: TRBD1; J gene: TRBJ1-1; CDR3 length: 14; V gene: TRBV27; clone size: NA; CDR3 protein: CASSFSTGAMEAFF; CDR3 DNA: TGTGCCAGCAGTTTCTCCACAGGGGCGATGGAAGCTTTCTTT
D gene: NA; J gene: TRBJ1-1; CDR3 length: 14; V gene: TRBV6-6; clone size: NA; CDR3 protein: CASSYQSVNTEAFF; CDR3 DNA: TGTGCCAGCAGTTACCAGTCAGTGAACACTGAAGCTTTCTTT
D gene: NA; J gene: TRBJ1-1; CDR3 length: 11; V gene: TRBV30; clone size: many; CDR3 protein: CAWKGSTEAFF; CDR3 DNA: TGTGCCTGGAAAGGGAGCACTGAAGCTTTCTTT
D gene: NA; J gene: TRBJ1-1; CDR3 length: 15; V gene: TRBV9; clone size: few; CDR3 protein: CASSVLGVRNTEAFF; CDR3 DNA: TGTGCCAGCAGCGTCTTAGGGGTTCGGAACACTGAAGCTTTCTTT
D gene: NA; J gene: TRBJ1-6; CDR3 length: 14; V gene: TRBV6-6; clone size: NA; CDR3 protein: CASSYSIGDSPLHF; CDR3 DNA: TGTGCCAGCAGTTACTCGATCGGGGATTCACCCCTCCACTTT
D gene: NA; J gene: TRBJ1-5; CDR3 length: 17; V gene: TRBV11-2; clone size: few; CDR3 protein: CASSPSGPDNGNQPQHF; CDR3 DNA: TGTGCCAGCAGCCCATCAGGGCCAGACAATGGGAATCAGCCCCAGCATTTT